This T cell receptor beta chain was retrieved from a study of lymphopenia after photon versus proton radiotherapy. Study-wide findings and caveats: Relative stability marked proton patients; photon patients lost diversity and naive cells. After lymphocyte nadir, photon-treated repertoires showed oligoclonal expansion, especially CD8+ Temra.

As regards this clone: The antigen remains unidentified.

CDR1 SGHKS and CDR2 YYEKEE come from the germline V gene (reference sequence). V was pared by 6 bases and J by 0 bases, with 14 bases of the junction left unmatched. This CDR3 region has 18 residues. The assay was immunoSEQ multiplex PCR, and TCRdb's table has in-frame clones only and misses some. The table shows tens of thousands of clones, with 94% occurring only once. The material sequenced was peripheral blood, taken from a patient treated with photon-based radiotherapy. The TCR sequence derives from a woman between 45 and 60 years old with cholangiocarcinoma. This chain uses TRBV5-5 with TRBJ1-3; 8 positions match TRBD1. The CDR3 region is CASTPWGTGFLSGNTIYF. The DNA of the CDR3 is TGTGCCAGCACCCCTTGGGGGACAGGCTTCCTCTCTGGAAACACCATATATTTT.